This is a list of T cell receptor beta chains from one sample in a study of blood T cell repertoires in COVID-19. The assay was immunoSEQ multiplex PCR, and TCRdb's table has in-frame clones only and misses some. This table holds approximately 450,000 clones, 75% to 90% found once. Sequenced input: PBMCs or T cells enriched from blood (not recorded which). The receptors come from a man in his thirties or forties who had recovered from COVID-19. Both conserved end residues are part of each CDR3. Each record gives: V gene, J gene, CDR3 protein.

>TRBV6-1|TRBJ1-1
CASSAAGGHPLNTEAFF
>TRBV18|TRBJ2-1
CASSPLWLAGGNEQFF
>TRBV18|TRBJ1-5
CASSVDSRNQPQHF
>TRBV30|TRBJ1-2
CAWSHSAATVYGYTF
>TRBV2|TRBJ2-3
CASSSNALATDTQYF
>TRBV28|TRBJ1-1
CASSPPGQGNTEAFF
>TRBV29-1|TRBJ1-1
CSVSGNTEAFF
>TRBV28|TRBJ1-3
CASTARGKKGLSGNTIYF
>TRBV28|TRBJ1-1
CASSLWGNRAVNTEAFF
>TRBV3-1/TRBV3-2|TRBJ1-1
CASSLNSLAFF
>TRBV3-1/TRBV3-2|TRBJ1-4
CASSHPGTKGEKLFF
>TRBV18|TRBJ2-1
CASSADRVNEQFF
>TRBV10-1|TRBJ2-7
CAEGTVPNEQYF